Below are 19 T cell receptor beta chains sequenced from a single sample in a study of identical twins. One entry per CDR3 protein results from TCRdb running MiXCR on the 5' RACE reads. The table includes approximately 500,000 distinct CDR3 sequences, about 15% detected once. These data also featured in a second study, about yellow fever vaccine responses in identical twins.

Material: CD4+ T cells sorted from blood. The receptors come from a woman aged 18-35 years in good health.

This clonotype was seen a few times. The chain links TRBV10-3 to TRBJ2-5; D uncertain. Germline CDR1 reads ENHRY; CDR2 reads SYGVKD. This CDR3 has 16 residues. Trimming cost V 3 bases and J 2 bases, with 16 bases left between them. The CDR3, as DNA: TGTGCCATCAGTGATATCGTGTTGTCGGTACAAGAGACCCAGTACTTC. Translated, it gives CAISDIVLSVQETQYF.

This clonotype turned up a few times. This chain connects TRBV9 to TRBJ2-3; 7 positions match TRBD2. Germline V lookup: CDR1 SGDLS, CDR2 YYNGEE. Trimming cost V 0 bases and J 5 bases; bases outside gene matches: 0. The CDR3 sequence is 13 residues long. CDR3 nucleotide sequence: TGTGCCAGCAGCGTAGGCGGGGGAGATACGCAGTATTTT. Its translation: CASSVGGGDTQYF.

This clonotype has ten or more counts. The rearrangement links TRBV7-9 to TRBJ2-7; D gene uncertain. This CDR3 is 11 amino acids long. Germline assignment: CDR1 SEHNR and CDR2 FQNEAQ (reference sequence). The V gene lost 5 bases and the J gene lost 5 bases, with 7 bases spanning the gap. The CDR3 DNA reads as TGTGCCAGCAGCCATGTCGACGAGCAGTACTTC. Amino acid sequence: CASSHVDEQYF.

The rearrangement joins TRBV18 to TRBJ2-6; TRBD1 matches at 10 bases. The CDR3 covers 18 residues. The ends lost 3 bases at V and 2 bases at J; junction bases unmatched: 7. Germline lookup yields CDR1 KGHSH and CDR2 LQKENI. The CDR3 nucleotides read TGTGCCAGCTCACCGATTGGGACAGGGGTTGCTGGGGCCAACGTCCTGACTTTC. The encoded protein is CASSPIGTGVAGANVLTF.

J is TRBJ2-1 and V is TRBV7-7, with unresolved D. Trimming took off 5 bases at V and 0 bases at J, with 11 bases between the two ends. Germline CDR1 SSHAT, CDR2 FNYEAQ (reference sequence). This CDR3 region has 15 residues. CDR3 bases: TGTGCCAGCAGCCTCGCGTTTAGCTCCTACAATGAGCAGTTCTTC. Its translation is CASSLAFSSYNEQFF.

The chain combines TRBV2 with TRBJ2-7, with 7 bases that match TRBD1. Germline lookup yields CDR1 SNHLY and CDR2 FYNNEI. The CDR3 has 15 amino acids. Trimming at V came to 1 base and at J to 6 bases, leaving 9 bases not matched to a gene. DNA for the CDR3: TGTGCCAGCAGTGAAGGACCAGGGGGTCAGGGCGAGCAGTACTTC. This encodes CASSEGPGGQGEQYF.

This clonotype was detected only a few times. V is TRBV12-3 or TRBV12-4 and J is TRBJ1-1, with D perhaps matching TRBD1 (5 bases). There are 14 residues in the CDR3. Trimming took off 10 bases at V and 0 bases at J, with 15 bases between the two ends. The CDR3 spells CATVRGALNTEAFF. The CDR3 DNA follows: TGTGCCACCGTAAGAGGGGCACTGAACACTGAAGCTTTCTTT.

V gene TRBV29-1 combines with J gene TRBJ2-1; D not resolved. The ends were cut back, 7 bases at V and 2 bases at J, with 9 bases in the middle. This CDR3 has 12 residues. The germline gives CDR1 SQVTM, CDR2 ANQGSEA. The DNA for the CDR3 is TGCAGCGACTACGGTCCCTACAATGAGCAGTTCTTC. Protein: CSDYGPYNEQFF.

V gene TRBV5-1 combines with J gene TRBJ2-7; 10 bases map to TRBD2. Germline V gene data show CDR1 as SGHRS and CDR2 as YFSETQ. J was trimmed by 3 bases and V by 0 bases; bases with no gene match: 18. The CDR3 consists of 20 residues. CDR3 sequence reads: CASSLVPLGLAGVLFYEQYF. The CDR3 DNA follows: TGCGCCAGCAGCTTGGTGCCGCTCGGTCTAGCGGGAGTCCTCTTCTACGAGCAGTACTTC.

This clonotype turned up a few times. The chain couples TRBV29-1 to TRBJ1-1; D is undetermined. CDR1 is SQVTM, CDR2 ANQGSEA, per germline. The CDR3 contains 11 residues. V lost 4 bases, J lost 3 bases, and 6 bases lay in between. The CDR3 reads CSVARDTEAFF. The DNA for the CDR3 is TGCAGCGTTGCGAGGGACACTGAAGCTTTCTTT.

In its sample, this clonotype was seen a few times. CDR3 residues: CASSLMSRNDGYTF. CDR3 bases: TGTGCCAGCAGCCTCATGAGCAGGAACGATGGCTACACCTTC. This chain joins TRBV3-1 and TRBJ1-2; D not resolved. CDR3 length: 14 amino acids. Trimming removed 4 bases from V and 6 bases from J, with 15 bases in between. Germline V gives CDR1 LGHDT, CDR2 YNNKEL (reference sequence).

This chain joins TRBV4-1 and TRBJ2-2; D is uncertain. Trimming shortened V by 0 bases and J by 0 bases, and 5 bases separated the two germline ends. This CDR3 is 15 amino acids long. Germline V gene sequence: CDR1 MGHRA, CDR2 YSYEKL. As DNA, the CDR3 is TGCGCCAGCAGCCAAGATGGGGCGAACACCGGGGAGCTGTTTTTT. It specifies CASSQDGANTGELFF.

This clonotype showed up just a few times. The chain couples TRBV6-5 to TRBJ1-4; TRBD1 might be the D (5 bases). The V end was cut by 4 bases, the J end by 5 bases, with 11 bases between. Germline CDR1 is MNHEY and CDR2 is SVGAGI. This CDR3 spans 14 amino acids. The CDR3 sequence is CASSLGRVNEKLFF. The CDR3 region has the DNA TGTGCCAGCAGTTTAGGCAGGGTAAATGAAAAACTGTTTTTT.

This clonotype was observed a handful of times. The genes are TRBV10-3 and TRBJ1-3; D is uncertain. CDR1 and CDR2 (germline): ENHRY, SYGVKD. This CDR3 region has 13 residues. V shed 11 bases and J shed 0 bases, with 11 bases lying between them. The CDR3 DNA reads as TGTGCCGCACTACAGAGCTCTGGAAACACCATATATTTT. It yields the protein CAALQSSGNTIYF.

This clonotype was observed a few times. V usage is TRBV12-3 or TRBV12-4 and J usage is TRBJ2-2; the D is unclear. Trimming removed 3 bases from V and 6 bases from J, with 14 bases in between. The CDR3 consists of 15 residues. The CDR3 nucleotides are TGTGCCAGCAGTTTCGGCGCGCCTATAGCCGGGGAGCTGTTTTTT. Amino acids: CASSFGAPIAGELFF.

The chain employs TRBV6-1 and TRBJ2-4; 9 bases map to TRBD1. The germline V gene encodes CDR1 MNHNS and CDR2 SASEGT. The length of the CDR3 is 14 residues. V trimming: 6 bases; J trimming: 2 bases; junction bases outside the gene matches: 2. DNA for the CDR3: TGTGCCAGCAGGGGACAGGGACCCAAAAACATTCAGTACTTC. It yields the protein CASRGQGPKNIQYF.

In DNA, the CDR3 is TGTGCCAGCAGGCAGGGGTTACTAGCGGGGCATCGCGAGACCCAGTACTTC. Protein product: CASRQGLLAGHRETQYF. J is TRBJ2-5 and V is TRBV2; 10 bases fit TRBD2. V was pared by 6 bases and J by 5 bases, with 15 bases of the junction left unmatched. The CDR3 covers 17 residues. CDR1 and CDR2 from the germline V gene are SNHLY and FYNNEI.

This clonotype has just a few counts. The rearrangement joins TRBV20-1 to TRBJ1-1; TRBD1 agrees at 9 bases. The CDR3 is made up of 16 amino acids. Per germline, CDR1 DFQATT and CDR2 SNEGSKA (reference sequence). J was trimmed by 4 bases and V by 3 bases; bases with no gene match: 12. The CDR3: CSARDRGIVVGTEAFF. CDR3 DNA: TGCAGTGCTAGGGACAGGGGAATTGTTGTTGGCACTGAAGCTTTCTTT.

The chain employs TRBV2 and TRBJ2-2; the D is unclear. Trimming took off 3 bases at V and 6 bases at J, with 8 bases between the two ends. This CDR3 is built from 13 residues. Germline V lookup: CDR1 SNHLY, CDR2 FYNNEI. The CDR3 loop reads CASSDGLAGELFF. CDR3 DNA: TGTGCCAGCAGTGATGGGTTGGCCGGGGAGCTGTTTTTT.